This TCR beta chain was captured by sequencing in a study of blood T cells in healthy people across ages (dated by TCRdb to the mid-2010s). Turning to the overall study: In model experiments, template switching captured roughly one uniquely barcoded TCR beta cDNA molecule for every two T cells. Donors were grouped into four age groups: young (average roughly 16 years), middle-aged (about 40), aged (62) and long-lived (82). Using the same blood draw, the study looked at two additional independent replicas of 1 million unique cDNA reads for two donors, one aged 18 to 30 and the other aged 80 or older. To track age-related changes in TCR beta repertoire diversity, the study relied on deep sequencing normalized with unique cDNA molecular identifiers. To avoid experimental bias, donors of different ages were randomly spread across the sequencing lanes. Overall results and qualifications from the work: Because profiling used bulk unsorted PBMCs, naive and antigen-experienced compartments could not be compared conclusively. Donor CMV infection status was unknown, potentially confounding age-related changes in expanded clonotypes. Compared with the aged group, more naive CD4+ T cells, fewer expanded clones and increased TCR diversity were shown by the long-lived group, suggesting age selection. As age increased, observed TCR beta diversity per million T cells dropped in a roughly linear way, and a significant reduction was already evident by age around 41. There was a strong correlation between observed TCR beta diversity and the percentage of naive T cells measured by flow cytometry. Estimates of total diversity based on one million sequenced T cells were considered lower bounds and underestimates.

A word on this clonotype: Its target antigen remains unknown. No quality values exist for individual bases; no much larger clone is one base distant.

V is clipped by 1 base and J by 3 bases, and the sequence between their germline boundaries is 13 bases long. The germline V gene yields SGHNT for CDR1 and YENEEA for CDR2. From its cysteine to its phenylalanine, the CDR3 spans 15 amino acids. CDR3 DNA only is kept here, 45 bases in frame from base 1. Receptor amplification or capture employed 5' RACE. The sample was run on an Illumina HiSeq 2500. A second roughly 6 to 12 cycle PCR used a sample-barcoded 5' primer and a J-beta primer mix. A unique molecular identifier was introduced onto each TCR beta cDNA molecule by a template-switch 5' adaptor carrying 12 random nucleotides. Each sample yielded at least 2.5 million CDR3-containing paired-end reads. First-strand cDNA synthesis was performed from all RNA using the Mint cDNA synthesis kit, with priming by a TRBC-specific oligonucleotide. After uracil-DNA glycosylase treatment, a first 18-cycle PCR used universal primers M1SS and BC2_uni_R on all cDNA. Concerning the study's data processing: For normalization, 1 million high-quality reads, each with a distinct molecular identifier, were randomly selected from each sample. Reads with shared molecular identifiers were discarded instead of being binned into consensus sequences. CDR3 identification, clonotype clustering and error correction used MiTCR with a Q25 quality threshold and the strictest error-elimination algorithm. Lower-bound total TCR beta diversity was estimated with a nonparametric unseen species model using Euler transformation. TCRdb applied fastp at Q25 and MiXCR to the public reads, then kept only in-frame beta chains. Every distinct CDR3 protein forms one entry, paired with its most common genes and DNA. TCRdb's processing, not the authors' own work, is the source of the V and J calls. The sample contains fewer than 1 million distinct CDR3 sequences, around 45% of them found a single time. Of the sample, roughly 19% falls within the top ten clones.

Donors were a few dozen systemically healthy Caucasian individuals from Russia aged roughly 6 to 90 years. Approximately 10 milliliters of peripheral blood were collected from each donor into EDTA-treated Vacutainer tubes. Ficoll-Paque density-gradient centrifugation was used to isolate PBMCs, with at least 6.5 million obtained per sample. Trizol reagent was used to extract total RNA from PBMCs, with at least 5 micrograms per sample. Naive CD45RAhigh/CD27high T cell percentages were measured by flow cytometry on a PBMC aliquot from every donor. The TCR originated in a man in his 60s in good health. In this chain, TRBV11-3 is recombined with TRBJ2-7; tentative D gene TRBD1, with 6 bases matching. Sequencing was performed on blood. The sequenced DNA is TGTGCCAGCAGCTTAGTTTCTGGGGGACACTACGAGCAGTACTTC. Its translation reads: CASSLVSGGHYEQYF.